The subject of this entry is one T cell receptor (beta chain). As yet, its antigen is unknown. Per the germline V gene, CDR1 is SGDLS and CDR2 is YYNGEE. This CDR3 region has 17 residues. The V gene end was trimmed by 4 bases and the J gene end by 0 bases; junction bases not matched to a gene: 9. TCRdb's table, derived via immunoSEQ multiplex PCR, lists solely in-frame clones and lacks some. The repertoire holds 2 million to 3 million clones, with just over 90% as singletons. The record originates from a study of shared clonotypes between healthy human individuals. Study in general: Researchers assigned three CD4 naive, three CD4 memory, two CD8 naive and one CD8 memory plate to each donor. Study-level points and caveats: Sampling used blood alone; tissue repertoires probably differ. Generally, estimated richness proved larger in naive subsets than it did in memory subsets.

The sequencing input was naive CD4+ T cells sorted from blood. The subset here: CD45RA+ positively selected. This clonotype was obtained from a man in his late teens or twenties in good health. The chain employs TRBV9 and TRBJ1-3, with 8 bases identical to TRBD1. The CDR3 DNA sequence: TGTGCCAGCAGCCCCAGACAGGGGCCTAACTCTGGAAACACCATATATTTT. The encoded protein is CASSPRQGPNSGNTIYF.